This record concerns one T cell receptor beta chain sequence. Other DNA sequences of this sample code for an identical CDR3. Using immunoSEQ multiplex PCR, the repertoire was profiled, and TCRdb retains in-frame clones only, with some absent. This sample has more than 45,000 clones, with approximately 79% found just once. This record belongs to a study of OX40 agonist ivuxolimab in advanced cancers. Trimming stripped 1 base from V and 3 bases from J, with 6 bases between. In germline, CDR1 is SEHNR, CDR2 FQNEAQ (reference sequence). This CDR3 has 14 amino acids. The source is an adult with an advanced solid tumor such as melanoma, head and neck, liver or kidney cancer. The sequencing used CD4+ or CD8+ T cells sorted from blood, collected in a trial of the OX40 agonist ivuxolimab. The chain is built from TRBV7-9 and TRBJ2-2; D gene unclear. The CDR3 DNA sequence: TGTGCCAGCAGCTTAGGGCTCGACACCGGGGAGCTGTTTTTT. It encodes CASSLGLDTGELFF. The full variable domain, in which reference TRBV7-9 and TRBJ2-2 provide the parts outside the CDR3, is DTGVSQNPRHKITKRGQNVTFRCDPISEHNRLYWYRQTLGQGPEFLTYFQNEAQLEKSRLLSDRFSAERPKGSFSTLEIQRTEQGDSAMYLCASSLGLDTGELFFGEGSRLTVL.